This TCR beta chain originates from a study of control samples from healthy donors and cancer patients. Sequencing was performed with immunoSEQ multiplex PCR; in TCRdb, only in-frame clones are kept and a portion is missing. The profile shows some 49,000 clones, 85% to 95% of them singletons. Comment on this clone: Different DNA sequences within this sample yield the same CDR3.

Germline CDR1 and CDR2: PRHDT and FYEKMQ (reference sequence). There are 12 residues in the CDR3. The ends were cut back, 5 bases at V and 4 bases at J, with 9 bases in the middle. The V and J genes are TRBV13 and TRBJ2-7; D gene ambiguous. The sequence was collected from a man aged 30 to 39 with colorectal cancer. Material: PBMCs. The CDR3, as DNA: TGTGCCAGCAGCCTCGGGTCTTACGAGCAGTACTTC. Its protein is CASSLGSYEQYF.